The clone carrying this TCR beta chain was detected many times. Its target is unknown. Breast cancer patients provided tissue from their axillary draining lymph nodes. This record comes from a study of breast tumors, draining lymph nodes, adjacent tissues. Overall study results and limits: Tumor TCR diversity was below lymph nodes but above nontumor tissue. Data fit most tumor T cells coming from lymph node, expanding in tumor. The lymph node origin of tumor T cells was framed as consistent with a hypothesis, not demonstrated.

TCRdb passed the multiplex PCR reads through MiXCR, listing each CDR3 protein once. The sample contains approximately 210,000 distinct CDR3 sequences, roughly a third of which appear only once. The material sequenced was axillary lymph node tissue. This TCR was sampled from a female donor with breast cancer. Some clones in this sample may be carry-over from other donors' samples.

CDR3 region: CASSRQGAVYGYTF. CDR3 nucleotide sequence: TGTGCCAGCAGTCGACAGGGGGCGGTCTATGGCTACACCTTC. V is TRBV12-3 or TRBV12-4 and J is TRBJ1-2; 10 nucleotides line up with TRBD1. Trimming removed 5 bases from V and 4 bases from J; junction bases left unmatched: 4. This CDR3 comprises 14 residues.